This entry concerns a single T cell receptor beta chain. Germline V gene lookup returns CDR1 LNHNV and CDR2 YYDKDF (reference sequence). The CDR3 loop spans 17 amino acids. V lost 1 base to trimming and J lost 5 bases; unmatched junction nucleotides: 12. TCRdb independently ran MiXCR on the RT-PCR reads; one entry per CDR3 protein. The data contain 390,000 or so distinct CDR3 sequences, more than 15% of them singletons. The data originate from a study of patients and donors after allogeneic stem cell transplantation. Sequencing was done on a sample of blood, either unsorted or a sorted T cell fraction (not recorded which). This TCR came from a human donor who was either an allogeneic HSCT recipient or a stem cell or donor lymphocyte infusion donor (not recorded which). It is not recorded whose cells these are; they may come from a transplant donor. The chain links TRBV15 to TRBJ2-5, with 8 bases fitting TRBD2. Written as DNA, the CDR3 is TGTGCCACCAGCAGAGCTAGCGGGTCCCGCGTGTGGGAGACCCAGTACTTC. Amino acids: CATSRASGSRVWETQYF.